The present T cell receptor beta chain was sequenced within a study of T-cell memory formation after mild COVID-19. Germline assignment: CDR1 SQVTM and CDR2 ANQGSEA. The CDR3 runs to 11 residues. V was clipped by 2 bases and J by 7 bases, with 9 bases between them. A single record per CDR3 protein comes from TCRdb applying MiXCR to the 5' RACE reads. This sample yields hundreds of thousands of distinct CDR3 sequences, of which about 20% are seen a single time; under 8.5% belongs to the top ten. The sample holds a few counts of this clonotype. The specimen was PBMCs or a T cell subset sorted from them (not recorded which). This sequence joins TRBV29-1 and TRBJ2-7; tentatively, D is TRBD1 (6 bases). This clonotype was obtained from an adult woman who had mild COVID-19 (a few samples of this study predate the infection). Cell type and time point are not known. The CDR3 DNA reads TGCAGCGTTGAACAGGGGTTAGAGCAGTACTTC. This sequence encodes CSVEQGLEQYF.